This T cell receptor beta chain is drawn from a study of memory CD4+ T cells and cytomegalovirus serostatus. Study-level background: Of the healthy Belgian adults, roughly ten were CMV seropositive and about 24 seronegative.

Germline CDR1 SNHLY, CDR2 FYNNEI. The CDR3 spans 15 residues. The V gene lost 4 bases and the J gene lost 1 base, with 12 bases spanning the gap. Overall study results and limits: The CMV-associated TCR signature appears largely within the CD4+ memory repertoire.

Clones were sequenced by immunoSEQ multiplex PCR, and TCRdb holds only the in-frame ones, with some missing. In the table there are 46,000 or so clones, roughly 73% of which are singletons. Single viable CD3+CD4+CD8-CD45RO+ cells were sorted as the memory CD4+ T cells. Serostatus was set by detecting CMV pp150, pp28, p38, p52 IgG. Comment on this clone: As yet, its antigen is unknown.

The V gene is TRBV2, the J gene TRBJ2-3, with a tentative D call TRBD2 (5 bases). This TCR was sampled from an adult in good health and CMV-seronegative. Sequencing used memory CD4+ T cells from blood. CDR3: CASSAHGVGTDTQYF. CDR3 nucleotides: TGTGCCAGCAGTGCGCACGGGGTAGGCACAGATACGCAGTATTTT.